The 4 T cell receptor beta chains listed next were all sequenced from one sample in a study of blood T cell repertoires in COVID-19. Profiled with immunoSEQ multiplex PCR; TCRdb holds only in-frame clones, not every one. This table holds some 320,000 clones, around 87% found once. The sequenced material came from PBMCs or T cells enriched from blood (not recorded which). The receptors were gathered from a woman aged 30 to 39 who had recovered from COVID-19.

This clone was recorded only once. At the DNA level, this CDR3 is encoded by other sequences in the same sample as well. The chain has TRBV5-1 and TRBJ2-7; 10 nucleotides match TRBD1. The CDR3 is 13 residues long. J lost 7 bases, V lost 2 bases, and 3 bases had no gene match. Germline loops: CDR1 SGHRS, CDR2 YFSETQ. CDR3 protein: CASSLGTGDEQYF. The CDR3 DNA reads TGCGCCAGCAGCTTAGGGACAGGGGATGAGCAGTACTTC.

This sequence joins TRBV12-5 and TRBJ2-7; TRBD2 matches 9 bases. The CDR3 has 17 residues. Germline loops: CDR1 LGHNT, CDR2 FRNRAP. The V segment lost 1 base and the J segment 2 bases; nucleotides outside the gene matches: 9. CDR3 protein: CASGLATETSGTYEQYF. The CDR3 nucleotides are TGTGCTAGTGGTTTGGCGACAGAGACTAGCGGTACCTACGAGCAGTACTTC.

This clone was seen a few times. This chain joins TRBV5-6 and TRBJ1-2, with 9 nucleotides matching TRBD1. Germline V gene lookup returns CDR1 SGHDT and CDR2 YYEEEE. Trimming at V came to 5 bases and at J to 7 bases, leaving 6 bases not matched to a gene. This CDR3 is built from 13 residues. Written as DNA, the CDR3 is TGTGCCAGCAGTCGGGACAGGGCGGGTGGCTACACCTTC. This codes for CASSRDRAGGYTF.

The rearrangement uses TRBV5-6 and TRBJ1-4; TRBD1 matches at 9 bases. This CDR3 comprises 14 residues. The germline gives CDR1 SGHDT, CDR2 YYEEEE. J was trimmed by 4 bases and V by 4 bases; bases with no gene match: 2. CDR3 in amino acids: CASSDRGFNEKLFF. The CDR3 DNA reads TGTGCCAGCAGCGACAGGGGGTTTAATGAAAAACTGTTTTTT.